The clone carrying this T cell receptor beta chain was counted at least ten times. The source of the sample is a study of T cells in Graves' hyperthyroidism and ophthalmopathy. Amplified TCR beta CDR3 regions came from RNA transcripts. HTBI primers were employed in a first-round RT-PCR of the TCR CDR3. TCRdb re-called the multiplex PCR reads through MiXCR, storing one row per CDR3 protein. The sample consists of approximately 360,000 distinct CDR3 sequences, approximately 25% of them appearing once. Germline V gene sequence: CDR1 SGHTA, CDR2 FQGNSA. The CDR3 totals 12 residues. The V and J ends lost 2 bases and 6 bases respectively, with 8 bases between them.

This chain uses TRBV7-2 with TRBJ2-7; D is unclear. The sample taken for sequencing was blood. The TCR originated in a man aged 45-60 years with Graves' hyperthyroidism. The CDR3 protein is CASSLNQREQYF. The DNA of the CDR3 is TGTGCCAGCAGCTTAAATCAGCGCGAGCAGTACTTC. The full variable domain, its missing parts supplied by reference TRBV7-2 and TRBJ2-7, is GAGVSQSPSNKVTEKGKDVELRCDPISGHTALYWYRQSLGQGLEFLIYFQGNSAPDKSGLPSDRFSAERTGGSVSTLTIQRTQQEDSAVYLCASSLNQREQYFGPGTRLTVT.